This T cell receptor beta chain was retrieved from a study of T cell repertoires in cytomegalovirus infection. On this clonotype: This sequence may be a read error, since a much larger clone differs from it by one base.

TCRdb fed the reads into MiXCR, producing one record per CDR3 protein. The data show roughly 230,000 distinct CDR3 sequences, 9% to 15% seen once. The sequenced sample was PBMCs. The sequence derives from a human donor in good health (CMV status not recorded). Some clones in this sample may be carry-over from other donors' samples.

The CDR3 protein is CTSSATGSMHYGYTF. In DNA form, the CDR3 reads TGTACCAGCAGCGCGACAGGGTCCATGCATTATGGCTACACCTTC. The chain couples TRBV11-3 to TRBJ1-2, with 7 positions matching TRBD1. This CDR3 comprises 15 residues. Germline assignment: CDR1 SGHNT and CDR2 YENEEA.